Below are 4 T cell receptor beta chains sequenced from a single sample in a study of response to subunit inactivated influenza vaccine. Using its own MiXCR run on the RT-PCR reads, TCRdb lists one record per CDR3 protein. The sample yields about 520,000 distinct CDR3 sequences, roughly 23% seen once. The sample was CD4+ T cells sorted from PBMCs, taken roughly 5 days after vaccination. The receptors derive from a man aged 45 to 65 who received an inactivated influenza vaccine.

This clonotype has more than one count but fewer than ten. In DNA form, the CDR3 reads TGTGCCAGCAGCTTAACCAAGGAAGAGACCCAGTACTTC. Protein: CASSLTKEETQYF. This sequence joins TRBV7-3 and TRBJ2-5; D is uncertain. The CDR3 has 13 residues. With 0 bases removed from V and 3 bases from J, the gap between germline ends came to 5 bases. CDR1 and CDR2 from the germline V gene are SGHTA and FQGTGA.

The CDR3 loop is CATGTGASSSYNSPLHF. CDR3 sequence (DNA): TGTGCCACCGGGACAGGGGCTTCGAGCTCCTATAATTCACCCCTCCACTTT. The chain is built from TRBV7-2 and TRBJ1-6, with 10 positions matching TRBD1. V trimming: 10 bases; J trimming: 0 bases; junction bases outside the gene matches: 9. There are 17 residues in the CDR3. Per the germline V gene, CDR1 is SGHTA and CDR2 is FQGNSA.

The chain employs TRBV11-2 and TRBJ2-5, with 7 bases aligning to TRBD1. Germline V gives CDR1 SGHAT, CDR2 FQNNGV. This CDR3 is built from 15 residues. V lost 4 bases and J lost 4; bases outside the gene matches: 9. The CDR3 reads CASSSPGQRAETQYF. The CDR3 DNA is TGTGCCAGCAGCTCACCGGGACAGAGAGCAGAGACCCAGTACTTC.

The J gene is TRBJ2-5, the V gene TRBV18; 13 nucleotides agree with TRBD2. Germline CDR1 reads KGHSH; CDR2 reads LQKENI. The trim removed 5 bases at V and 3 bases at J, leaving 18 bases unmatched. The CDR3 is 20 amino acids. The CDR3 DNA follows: TGTGCCAGCTCAGCCCCCCGGAGGTCGGGACTAGCGGGATTAGAAGAGACCCAGTACTTC. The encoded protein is CASSAPRRSGLAGLEETQYF.